The next 7 T cell receptor beta chains were all read from a single sample in a study of T-cell memory formation after mild COVID-19. TCRdb re-analysed the 5' RACE reads in MiXCR, keeping a single row per CDR3 protein. This sample carries just over 60,000 distinct CDR3 sequences, 9% to 9.5% of them seen once, and the ten largest clones take about 1.1%. Specimen: PBMCs or a T cell subset sorted from them (not recorded which). Receptor source: a man younger than 30 who had mild COVID-19 (a few samples of this study predate the infection). Cell type and time point are not known.

This clonotype was recorded a few times. V is TRBV4-2 and J is TRBJ1-1; maybe TRBD1 (6 bases). The CDR3 loop spans 12 amino acids. Germline CDR1 reads LGHNA; CDR2 reads YNFKEQ. V was clipped by 3 bases and J by 11 bases, with 13 bases between them. The CDR3 spells CASSQGDRGAFF. The CDR3 DNA follows: TGTGCCAGCAGCCAGGGGGATAGGGGGGCTTTCTTT.

This clonotype has more than one count but fewer than ten. CDR3 DNA sequence: TGCAGTGCTAGAGATCAGGTTCATGGCTACACCTTC. Its translation: CSARDQVHGYTF. The rearrangement uses TRBV20-1 and TRBJ1-2; unclear D gene. V gave up 0 bases and J gave up 6 bases, with 8 bases separating them. Germline V gene lookup returns CDR1 DFQATT and CDR2 SNEGSKA (reference sequence). The CDR3 spans 12 residues.

This clonotype turned up a few times. The rearrangement joins TRBV6-5 to TRBJ1-1; possibly TRBD1 for D (5 bases). The CDR3 sequence is 14 residues long. V shed 6 bases and J shed 5 bases, with 16 bases lying between them. Germline V lookup: CDR1 MNHEY, CDR2 SVGAGI. The DNA for the CDR3 is TGTGCCAGCAGCCCCCGGGGCCGGGGAACTGAAGCTTTCTTT. Its translation: CASSPRGRGTEAFF.

The chain combines TRBV12-3 or TRBV12-4 with TRBJ2-2; D is ambiguous. There are 16 residues in the CDR3. Trimming cost V 6 bases and J 9 bases, with 23 bases left between them. The CDR3 DNA follows: TGTGCCAGCAGGGACGAATCGGGCTCTTCCTATCGGGAGCTGTTTTTT. Protein product: CASRDESGSSYRELFF.

This clonotype has just a few counts. The chain links TRBV7-9 to TRBJ2-5; D tentatively reads TRBD1 or TRBD2 (5 bases each). From germline, CDR1 is SEHNR and CDR2 FQNEAQ (reference sequence). This CDR3 contains 15 residues. V lost 5 bases and J 1 base, leaving 14 bases between the germline ends. The CDR3 bases are TGTGCCAGCAGCCCAAGACAGACTATCCAAGAGACCCAGTACTTC. Translation: CASSPRQTIQETQYF.

This clonotype was found a few times. The chain carries TRBV20-1 and TRBJ2-7; D is uncertain. Trimming removed 2 bases from V and 2 bases from J, with 7 bases in between. Germline assignment: CDR1 DFQATT and CDR2 SNEGSKA (reference sequence). The CDR3 runs 12 residues. The CDR3 here is CSARWATYEQYV. In DNA form, the CDR3 reads TGCAGTGCTAGATGGGCCACCTACGAGCAGTACGTC.

This clonotype appeared a few times. J is TRBJ1-4 and V is TRBV28, with D hard to call. The germline V gene encodes CDR1 MDHEN and CDR2 SYDVKM. The CDR3 spans 14 residues. V lost 5 bases and J lost 4, with 11 bases in between. Here the CDR3 reads CASSLEGVNEKLFF. In nucleotides, the CDR3 is TGTGCCAGCAGTCTCGAGGGAGTTAATGAAAAACTGTTTTTT. Looking up the rest from reference TRBV28 and TRBJ1-4 gives the full variable domain: DVKVTQSSRYLVKRTGEKVFLECVQDMDHENMFWYRQDPGLGLRLIYFSYDVKMKEKGDIPEGYSVSREKKERFSLILESASTNQTSMYLCASSLEGVNEKLFFGSGTQLSVL.